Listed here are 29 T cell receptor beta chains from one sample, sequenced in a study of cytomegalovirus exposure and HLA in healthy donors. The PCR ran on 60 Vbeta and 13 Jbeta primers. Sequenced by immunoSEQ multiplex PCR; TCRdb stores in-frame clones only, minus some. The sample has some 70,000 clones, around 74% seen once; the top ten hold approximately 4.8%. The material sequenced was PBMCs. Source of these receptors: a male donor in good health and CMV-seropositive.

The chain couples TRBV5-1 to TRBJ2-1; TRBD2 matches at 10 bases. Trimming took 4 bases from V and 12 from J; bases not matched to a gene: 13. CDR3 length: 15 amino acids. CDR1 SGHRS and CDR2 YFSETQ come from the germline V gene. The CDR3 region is CASSGTSADYAGQFF. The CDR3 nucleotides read TGCGCCAGCAGCGGGACTAGCGCAGACTACGCGGGGCAGTTCTTC.

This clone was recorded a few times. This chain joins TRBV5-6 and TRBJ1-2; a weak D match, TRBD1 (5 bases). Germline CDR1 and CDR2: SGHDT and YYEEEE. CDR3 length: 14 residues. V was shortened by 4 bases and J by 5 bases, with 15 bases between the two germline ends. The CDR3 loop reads CASSPKTRGYGYTF. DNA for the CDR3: TGTGCCAGCAGCCCCAAGACGCGGGGGTATGGCTACACCTTC.

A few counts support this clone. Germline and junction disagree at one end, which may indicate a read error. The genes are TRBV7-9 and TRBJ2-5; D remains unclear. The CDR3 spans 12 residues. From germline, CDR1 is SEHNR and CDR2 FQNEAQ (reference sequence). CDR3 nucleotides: TGTTCCAGCAGCTTAGTTCCGGAGACCCAGTACTTC. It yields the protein CSSSLVPETQYF.

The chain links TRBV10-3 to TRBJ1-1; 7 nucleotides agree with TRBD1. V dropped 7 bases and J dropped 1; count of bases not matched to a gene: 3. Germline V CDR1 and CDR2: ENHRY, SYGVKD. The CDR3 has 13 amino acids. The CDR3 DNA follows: TGTGCCATCACCCGGGACAGGAACACTGAAGCTTTCTTT. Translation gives CAITRDRNTEAFF.

The CDR3 loop is CAWSVQGGGRNTIYF. In DNA form, the CDR3 reads TGTGCCTGGAGTGTACAGGGAGGGGGGCGAAACACCATATATTTT. The gene calls are TRBV30 and TRBJ1-3, with D possibly TRBD1 on 6 matching bases. Germline values: CDR1 GTSNPN, CDR2 SVGIG (reference sequence). CDR3 length: 15 amino acids. V was pared by 0 bases and J by 5 bases, with 14 bases between. Together with reference TRBV30 and TRBJ1-3, the CDR3 gives the full variable domain: SQTIHQWPATLVQPVGSPLSLECTVEGTSNPNLYWYRQAAGRGLQLLFYSVGIGQISSEVPQNLSASRPQDRQFILSSKKLLLSDSGFYLCAWSVQGGGRNTIYFGEGSWLTVV.

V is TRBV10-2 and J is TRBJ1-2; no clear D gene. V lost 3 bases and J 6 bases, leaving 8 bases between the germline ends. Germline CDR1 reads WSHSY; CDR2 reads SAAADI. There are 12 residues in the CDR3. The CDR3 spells CASSEWQNGYTF. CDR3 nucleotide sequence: TGCGCCAGCAGTGAATGGCAAAATGGCTACACCTTC.

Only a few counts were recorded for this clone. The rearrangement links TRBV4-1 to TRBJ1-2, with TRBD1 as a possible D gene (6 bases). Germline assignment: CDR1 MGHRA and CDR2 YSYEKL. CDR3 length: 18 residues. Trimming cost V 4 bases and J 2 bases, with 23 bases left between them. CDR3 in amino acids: CASSPAGGAQTWNYGYTF. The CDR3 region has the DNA TGCGCCAGCAGCCCCGCGGGGGGGGCTCAAACCTGGAACTATGGCTACACCTTC.

The CDR3 loop reads CASSMGGISYEQYF. As DNA, the CDR3 is TGTGCCAGCAGTATGGGGGGGATCTCCTACGAGCAGTACTTC. The rearrangement joins TRBV25-1 to TRBJ2-7, with 7 nucleotides matching TRBD2. The CDR3 contains 14 residues. CDR1 MGHDK and CDR2 SYGVNS come from the germline V gene. V trimming: 5 bases; J trimming: 0 bases; junction bases outside the gene matches: 4.

CDR3 DNA sequence: TGTGCCAGCAGCCCTCACCGGGATCGGGAGGAAAAACTGTTTTTT. Translation: CASSPHRDREEKLFF. V is TRBV28 and J is TRBJ1-4; D uncertain. The CDR3 is 15 residues long. The ends were cut back, 6 bases at V and 8 bases at J, with 19 bases in the middle. CDR1 and CDR2 from the germline V gene are MDHEN and SYDVKM. The full variable domain, with the rest looked up from reference TRBV28 and TRBJ1-4, is DVKVTQSSRYLVKRTGEKVFLECVQDMDHENMFWYRQDPGLGLRLIYFSYDVKMKEKGDIPEGYSVSREKKERFSLILESASTNQTSMYLCASSPHRDREEKLFFGSGTQLSVL.

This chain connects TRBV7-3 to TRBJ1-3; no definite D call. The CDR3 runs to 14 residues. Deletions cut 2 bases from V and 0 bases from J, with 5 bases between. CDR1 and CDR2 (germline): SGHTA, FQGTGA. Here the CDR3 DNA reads TGTGCCAGCAGCTTACGTCTCTCTGGAAACACCATATATTTT. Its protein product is CASSLRLSGNTIYF.

The CDR3 region has the DNA TGTGCCAGCAGCTTAGATGGACTAGCAATAGATACGCAGTATTTT. Translating it yields CASSLDGLAIDTQYF. The chain is built from TRBV7-2 and TRBJ2-3; 8 nucleotides align to TRBD2. CDR3 length: 15 amino acids. V was pared by 1 base and J by 5 bases, with 5 bases of the junction left unmatched. The germline V gene encodes CDR1 SGHTA and CDR2 FQGNSA.

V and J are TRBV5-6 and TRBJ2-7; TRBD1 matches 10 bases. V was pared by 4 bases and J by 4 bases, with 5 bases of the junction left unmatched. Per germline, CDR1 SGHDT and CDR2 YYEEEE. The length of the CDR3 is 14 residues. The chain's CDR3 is CASSHRTGGYEQYF. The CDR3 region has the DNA TGTGCCAGCAGCCATAGGACAGGGGGATACGAGCAGTACTTC.

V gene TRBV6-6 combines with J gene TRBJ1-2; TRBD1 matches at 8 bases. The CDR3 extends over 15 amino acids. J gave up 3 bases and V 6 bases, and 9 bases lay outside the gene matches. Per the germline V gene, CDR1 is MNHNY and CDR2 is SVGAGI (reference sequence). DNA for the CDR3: TGTGCCAGCAGACCCGGACAGGGATCTGACTATGGCTACACCTTC. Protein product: CASRPGQGSDYGYTF.

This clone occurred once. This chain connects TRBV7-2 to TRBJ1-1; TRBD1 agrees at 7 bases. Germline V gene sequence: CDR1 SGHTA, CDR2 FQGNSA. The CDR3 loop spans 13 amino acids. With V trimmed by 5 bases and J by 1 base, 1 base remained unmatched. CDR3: CASSRQGNTEAFF. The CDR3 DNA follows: TGTGCCAGCAGCAGACAGGGGAACACTGAAGCTTTCTTT.

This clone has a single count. In DNA form, the CDR3 reads TGCAGCGTTGAAGACCCTGAATGGGGCCCATTGGGTGAAAAACTGTTTTTT. Amino acids: CSVEDPEWGPLGEKLFF. V is TRBV29-1 and J is TRBJ1-4, with TRBD1 as a possible D gene (5 bases). Germline loops: CDR1 SQVTM, CDR2 ANQGSEA. CDR3 length: 17 residues. With 0 bases removed from V and 7 bases from J, the gap between germline ends came to 21 bases.

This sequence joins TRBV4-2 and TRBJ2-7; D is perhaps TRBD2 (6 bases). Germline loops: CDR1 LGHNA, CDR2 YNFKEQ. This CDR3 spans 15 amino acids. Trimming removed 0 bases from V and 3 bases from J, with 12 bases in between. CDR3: CASSQEGGELYEQYF. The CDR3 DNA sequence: TGTGCCAGCAGCCAAGAGGGGGGTGAACTCTACGAGCAGTACTTC.

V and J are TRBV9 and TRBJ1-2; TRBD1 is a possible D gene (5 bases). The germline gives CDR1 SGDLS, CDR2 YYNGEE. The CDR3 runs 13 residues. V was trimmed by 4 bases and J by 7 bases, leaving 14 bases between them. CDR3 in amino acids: CASSSPGGGGYTF. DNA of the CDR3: TGTGCCAGCAGCTCTCCCGGGGGGGGTGGCTACACCTTC. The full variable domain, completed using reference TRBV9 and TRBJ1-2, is DSGVTQTPKHLITATGQRVTLRCSPRSGDLSVYWYQQSLDQGLQFLIQYYNGEERAKGNILERFSAQQFPDLHSELNLSSLELGDSALYFCASSSPGGGGYTFGSGTRLTVV.

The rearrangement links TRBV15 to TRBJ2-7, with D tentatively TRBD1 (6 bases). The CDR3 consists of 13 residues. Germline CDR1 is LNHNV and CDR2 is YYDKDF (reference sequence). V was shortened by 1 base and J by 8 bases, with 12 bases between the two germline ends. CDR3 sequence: CATSRADSWKQYF. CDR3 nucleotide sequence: TGTGCCACCAGCAGAGCGGACAGTTGGAAGCAGTACTTC.

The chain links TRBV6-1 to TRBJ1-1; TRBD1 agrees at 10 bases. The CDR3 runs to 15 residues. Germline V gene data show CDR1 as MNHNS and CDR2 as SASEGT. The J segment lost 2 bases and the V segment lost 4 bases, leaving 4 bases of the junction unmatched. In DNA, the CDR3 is TGTGCCAGCAGTGGTAGGGACAGGGGAAACACTGAAGCTTTCTTT. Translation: CASSGRDRGNTEAFF.

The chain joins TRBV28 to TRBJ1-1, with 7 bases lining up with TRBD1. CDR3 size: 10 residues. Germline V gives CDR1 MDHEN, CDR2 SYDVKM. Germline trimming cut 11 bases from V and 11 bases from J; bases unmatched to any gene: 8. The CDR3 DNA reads TGTGCCGTTCGACAGGGCCAGGCTTTCTTT. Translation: CAVRQGQAFF.

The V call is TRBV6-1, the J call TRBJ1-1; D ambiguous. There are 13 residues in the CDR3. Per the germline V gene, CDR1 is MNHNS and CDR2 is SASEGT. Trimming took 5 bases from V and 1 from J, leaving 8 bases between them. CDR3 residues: CASSIRENTEAFF. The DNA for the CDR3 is TGTGCCAGCAGTATCCGCGAGAACACTGAAGCTTTCTTT.

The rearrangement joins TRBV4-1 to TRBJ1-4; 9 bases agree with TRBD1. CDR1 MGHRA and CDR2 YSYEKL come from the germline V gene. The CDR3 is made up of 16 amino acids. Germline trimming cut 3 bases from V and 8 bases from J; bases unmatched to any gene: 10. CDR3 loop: CASSQQAGTGSEKLFF. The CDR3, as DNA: TGCGCCAGCAGCCAGCAAGCCGGGACAGGGAGCGAAAAACTGTTTTTT.

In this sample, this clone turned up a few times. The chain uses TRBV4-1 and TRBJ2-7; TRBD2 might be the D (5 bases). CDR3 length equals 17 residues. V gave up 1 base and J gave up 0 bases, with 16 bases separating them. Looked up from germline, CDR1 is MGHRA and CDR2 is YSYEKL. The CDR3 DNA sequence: TGCGCCAGCAGCCAAGTATGGATGGACTTTAGCTCCTACGAGCAGTACTTC. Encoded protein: CASSQVWMDFSSYEQYF.

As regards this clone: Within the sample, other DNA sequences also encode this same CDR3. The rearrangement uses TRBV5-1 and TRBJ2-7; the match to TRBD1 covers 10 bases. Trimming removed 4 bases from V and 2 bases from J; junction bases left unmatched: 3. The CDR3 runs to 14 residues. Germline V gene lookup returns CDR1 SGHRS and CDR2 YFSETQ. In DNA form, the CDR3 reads TGCGCCAGCAGCCCCGGACAGGGGGCCTACGAGCAGTACTTC. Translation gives CASSPGQGAYEQYF.

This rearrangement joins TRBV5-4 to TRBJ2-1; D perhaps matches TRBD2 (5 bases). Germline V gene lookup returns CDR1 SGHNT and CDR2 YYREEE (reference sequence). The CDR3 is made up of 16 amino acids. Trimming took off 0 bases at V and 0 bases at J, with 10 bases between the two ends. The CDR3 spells CASSLGGGLSYNEQFF. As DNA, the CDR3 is TGTGCCAGCAGCTTGGGCGGCGGACTCTCCTACAATGAGCAGTTCTTC.

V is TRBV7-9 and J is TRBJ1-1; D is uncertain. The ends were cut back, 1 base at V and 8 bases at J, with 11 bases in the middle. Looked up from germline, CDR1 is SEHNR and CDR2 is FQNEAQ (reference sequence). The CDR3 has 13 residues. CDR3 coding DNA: TGTGCCAGCAGCTTAGGAGGGCTCTCCGAAGCTTTCTTT. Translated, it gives CASSLGGLSEAFF.

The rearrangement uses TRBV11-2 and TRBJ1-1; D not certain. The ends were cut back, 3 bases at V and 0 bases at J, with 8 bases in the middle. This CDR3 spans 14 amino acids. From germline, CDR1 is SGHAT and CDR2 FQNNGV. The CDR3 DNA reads TGTGCCAGCAGCTTCACAGTAATGAACACTGAAGCTTTCTTT. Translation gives CASSFTVMNTEAFF.

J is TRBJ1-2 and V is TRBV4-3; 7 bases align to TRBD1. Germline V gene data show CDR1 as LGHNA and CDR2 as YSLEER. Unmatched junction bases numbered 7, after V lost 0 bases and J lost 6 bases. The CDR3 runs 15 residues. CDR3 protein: CASSQDSARGNGYTF. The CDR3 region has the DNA TGCGCCAGCAGCCAAGATTCAGCCAGGGGGAATGGCTACACCTTC.

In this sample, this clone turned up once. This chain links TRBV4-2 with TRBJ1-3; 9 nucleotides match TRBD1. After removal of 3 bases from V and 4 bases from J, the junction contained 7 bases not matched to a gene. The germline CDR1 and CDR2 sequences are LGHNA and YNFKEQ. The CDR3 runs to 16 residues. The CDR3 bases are TGTGCCAGCAGCCAGGCCGGGACAGGGATCGGAAACACCATATATTTT. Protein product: CASSQAGTGIGNTIYF.